This passage covers 32 T cell receptor beta chains from one sample sequenced in a study of T cells and Merkel cell carcinoma outcomes. Assay used: immunoSEQ multiplex PCR; TCRdb lists only in-frame clones, some missing. Among roughly 4,800 clones listed, approximately 85% were seen once. Sequencing used tumor tissue from Merkel cell carcinoma. The source is a human donor with Merkel cell carcinoma.

The chain recombines TRBV28 with TRBJ2-2; TRBD1 is a possible D gene (5 bases). V was cut by 6 bases and J by 4 bases, with 9 bases left in between. Germline V lookup: CDR1 MDHEN, CDR2 SYDVKM. The CDR3 sequence is 13 residues long. DNA of the CDR3: TGTGCCAGCAGGGGGCAGGTCACCGGGGAGCTGTTTTTT. Its translation is CASRGQVTGELFF.

The V gene is TRBV29-1, the J gene TRBJ2-1; 7 positions match TRBD1. V lost 1 base to trimming and J lost 0 bases; unmatched junction nucleotides: 9. The CDR3 runs 17 residues. Germline-derived CDR1 and CDR2 are SQVTM and ANQGSEA. The CDR3 protein is CSVEAHTGVLSYNEQFF. CDR3 sequence (DNA): TGCAGCGTTGAAGCCCATACAGGGGTCCTCTCCTACAATGAGCAGTTCTTC.

The J gene is TRBJ2-2, the V gene TRBV6-5, with D possibly called TRBD1 or TRBD2 (5 bases each). The length of the CDR3 is 14 residues. Trimming took 7 bases from V and 1 from J, leaving 10 bases between them. CDR1 and CDR2 from the germline V gene are MNHEY and SVGAGI. CDR3 bases: TGTGCCAGCACCGGGACCGTGAACACCGGGGAGCTGTTTTTT. This gives the protein CASTGTVNTGELFF.

This chain uses TRBV19 with TRBJ2-1; D is unresolved. V was shortened by 5 bases and J by 3 bases, with 17 bases between the two germline ends. The CDR3 extends over 16 amino acids. CDR1 is LNHDA and CDR2 is SQIVND in the germline V gene (reference sequence). The CDR3 spells CASSVPSGTIYNEQFF. The CDR3, as DNA: TGTGCCAGTAGTGTCCCCTCAGGTACTATCTACAATGAGCAGTTCTTC.

This rearrangement joins TRBV7-9 to TRBJ2-1; 8 bases are a match to TRBD1. J gave up 6 bases and V 5 bases, and 15 bases lay outside the gene matches. CDR3 length: 17 amino acids. Germline CDR1 and CDR2: SEHNR and FQNEAQ (reference sequence). The CDR3 protein is CASSRQGAVFVGNEQFF. The CDR3 coding sequence is TGTGCCAGCAGCCGCCAGGGGGCGGTTTTTGTGGGCAATGAGCAGTTCTTC.

This clone came up once. This chain links TRBV9 with TRBJ1-2; a possible D gene is TRBD1 (5 bases). Trimming pared 0 bases from V and 4 bases from J, leaving 10 bases between. Looked up from germline, CDR1 is SGDLS and CDR2 is YYNGEE. The CDR3 runs 14 residues. The CDR3 bases are TGTGCCAGCAGCGTAGGACAGCCAGGCTATGGCTACACCTTC. Its translation is CASSVGQPGYGYTF.

This clone was detected only a few times. The chain carries TRBV5-5 and TRBJ2-7; perhaps TRBD2 as D (5 bases). Germline CDR1 reads SGHKS; CDR2 reads YYEKEE (reference sequence). The V gene lost 2 bases and the J gene lost 0 bases, with 9 bases spanning the gap. This CDR3 has 14 amino acids. Here the CDR3 DNA reads TGTGCCAGCAGCTTCATTCTAGCCTCCTACGAGCAGTACTTC. Translating it yields CASSFILASYEQYF.

This sequence joins TRBV27 and TRBJ2-7; D is unresolved. Germline CDR1 is MNHEY and CDR2 is SMNVEV (reference sequence). The CDR3 is 15 residues long. Trimming removed 2 bases from V and 2 bases from J, with 13 bases in between. The CDR3 sequence is CASSLRGGVTYEQYF. CDR3 nucleotide sequence: TGTGCCAGCAGTTTACGTGGCGGCGTTACCTACGAGCAGTACTTC.

The chain carries TRBV6-1 and TRBJ1-1; D is ambiguous. Germline-derived CDR1 and CDR2 are MNHNS and SASEGT. CDR3 length: 14 amino acids. The V gene lost 0 bases and the J gene lost 3 bases, with 8 bases spanning the gap. CDR3 amino acids: CASSEAGLDTEAFF. CDR3 bases: TGTGCCAGCAGTGAAGCAGGTCTCGACACTGAAGCTTTCTTT.

The rearrangement joins TRBV5-1 to TRBJ2-5, with D tentatively TRBD1 (6 bases). Germline CDR1 is SGHRS and CDR2 is YFSETQ. Trimming left V 4 bases short and J 4 bases short, with 20 bases between. The CDR3 spans 16 residues. The CDR3 spells CASSAGIGGRGETQYF. The CDR3 coding sequence is TGCGCCAGCAGCGCCGGGATAGGGGGAAGAGGAGAGACCCAGTACTTC.

J is TRBJ1-4 and V is TRBV5-1; D is uncertain. The CDR3 is 10 residues long. The V gene's germline CDR1 is SGHRS and CDR2 YFSETQ. Trimming stripped 6 bases from V and 8 bases from J, with 5 bases between. The CDR3 DNA reads TGCGCCAGCAAAGAGGAAAAACTGTTTTTT. This codes for CASKEEKLFF.

The chain joins TRBV7-9 to TRBJ2-7; 7 nucleotides line up with TRBD1. The CDR3 is 14 amino acids. Germline V gene lookup returns CDR1 SEHNR and CDR2 FQNEAQ (reference sequence). Trimming took 4 bases from V and 4 from J; bases not matched to a gene: 7. The DNA of the CDR3 is TGTGCCAGCAGCTCCCGGGACAGAGTTTACGAGCAGTACTTC. This codes for CASSSRDRVYEQYF.

The chain combines TRBV5-4 with TRBJ2-7; D is unclear. The V end was cut by 0 bases, the J end by 5 bases, with 3 bases between. Germline CDR1 and CDR2: SGHNT and YYREEE (reference sequence). The length of the CDR3 is 11 residues. Here the CDR3 reads CASSLDNEQYF. The CDR3 region has the DNA TGTGCCAGCAGCTTGGACAACGAGCAGTACTTC.

The chain recombines TRBV29-1 with TRBJ2-2; TRBD1 agrees at 10 bases. CDR1 SQVTM and CDR2 ANQGSEA come from the germline V gene. The CDR3 consists of 17 residues. V was pared by 1 base and J by 3 bases, with 8 bases of the junction left unmatched. DNA of the CDR3: TGCAGCGTTGAAGGGATTCCGGGACAGGGGTACACCGGGGAGCTGTTTTTT. Amino acids: CSVEGIPGQGYTGELFF.

V gene TRBV9 combines with J gene TRBJ2-4; D remains unclear. Trimming removed 3 bases at V and 0 bases at J, with 13 bases between. CDR3 size: 16 residues. Germline V gives CDR1 SGDLS, CDR2 YYNGEE. The CDR3 DNA sequence: TGTGCCAGCAGCGCTAACCCGACGGTAGCCAAAAACATTCAGTACTTC. This codes for CASSANPTVAKNIQYF.

This sequence joins TRBV25-1 and TRBJ2-5, with 7 bases that match TRBD1. The CDR3 is made up of 17 amino acids. After removal of 4 bases from V and 2 bases from J, the junction contained 13 bases not matched to a gene. Germline V gene data show CDR1 as MGHDK and CDR2 as SYGVNS. The CDR3 DNA sequence: TGTGCCAGCAGTGCCTTACTGGGACAGCAATATCAAGAGACCCAGTACTTC. It is translated as CASSALLGQQYQETQYF.

In its sample, this clone was seen a few times. The CDR3 nucleotides read TGCGCCAGCAGCTACTCTGGGGGGCTCACCTACGAGCAGTACTTC. It yields the protein CASSYSGGLTYEQYF. The chain is built from TRBV5-1 and TRBJ2-7, with D possibly being TRBD1 or TRBD2 (6 bases each). The CDR3 loop spans 15 amino acids. The germline gives CDR1 SGHRS, CDR2 YFSETQ. Trimming pared 3 bases from V and 2 bases from J, leaving 15 bases between. The entire variable domain, with the rest obtained from reference TRBV5-1 and TRBJ2-7, is as follows: KAGVTQTPRYLIKTRGQQVTLSCSPISGHRSVSWYQQTPGQGLQFLFEYFSETQRNKGNFPGRFSGRQFSNSRSEMNVSTLELGDSALYLCASSYSGGLTYEQYFGPGTRLTVT.

This rearrangement joins TRBV2 to TRBJ1-6; 7 bases match TRBD1. Per the germline V gene, CDR1 is SNHLY and CDR2 is FYNNEI. This CDR3 spans 19 amino acids. Trimming removed 6 bases from V and 4 bases from J; junction bases left unmatched: 18. The CDR3 spells CASRPTNRGRILYNSPLHF. The CDR3 DNA is TGTGCCAGCAGGCCCACTAACAGGGGTCGCATATTGTATAATTCACCCCTCCACTTT.

V usage is TRBV27 and J usage is TRBJ1-2; D is ambiguous. Germline lookup yields CDR1 MNHEY and CDR2 SMNVEV (reference sequence). V lost 5 bases, J lost 0 bases, and 7 bases lay in between. This CDR3 comprises 13 residues. The CDR3 is CASSASTNYGYTF. Written as DNA, the CDR3 is TGTGCCAGCAGTGCAAGCACTAACTATGGCTACACCTTC.

This clone was found once. The chain links TRBV6-1 to TRBJ2-1, with TRBD2 matching 9 bases. The CDR3 loop spans 15 amino acids. Germline trimming cut 2 bases from V and 4 bases from J; bases unmatched to any gene: 3. Germline V lookup: CDR1 MNHNS, CDR2 SASEGT. The CDR3 region has the DNA TGTGCCAGCAGTGAAAGCCTAGCGGGGTACAATGAGCAGTTCTTC. It specifies CASSESLAGYNEQFF.

The chain has TRBV2 and TRBJ1-6; 7 bases are a match to TRBD1. The CDR3 loop spans 14 amino acids. CDR1 is SNHLY, CDR2 FYNNEI, per germline. Unmatched junction bases numbered 3, after V lost 4 bases and J lost 6 bases. In DNA, the CDR3 is TGTGCCAGCAGTGTGCAGGGGGGTAATTCACCCCTCCACTTT. This codes for CASSVQGGNSPLHF.

This clone was seen just once. This chain uses TRBV9 with TRBJ2-3; the match to TRBD2 covers 7 bases. CDR1 SGDLS and CDR2 YYNGEE come from the germline V gene. V dropped 0 bases and J dropped 2; count of bases not matched to a gene: 6. The CDR3 has 16 amino acids. Here the CDR3 reads CASSVAAGRFTDTQYF. Written as DNA, the CDR3 is TGTGCCAGCAGCGTAGCAGCGGGGCGGTTCACAGATACGCAGTATTTT.

On this clone itself: The same CDR3 also results from other DNA sequences found in this sample. The gene calls are TRBV11-2 and TRBJ2-7, with TRBD1 matching over 12 bases. The CDR3 loop spans 16 amino acids. The V and J ends lost 5 bases and 7 bases, in that order; junction bases with no gene match: 12. The V gene's germline CDR1 is SGHAT and CDR2 FQNNGV. The CDR3 DNA reads TGTGCCAGCAGCACCGCCGGGACAGGGGGCCTTTATGAGCAGTACTTC. Encoded protein: CASSTAGTGGLYEQYF.

This chain joins TRBV20-1 and TRBJ1-4; D not resolved. The CDR3 contains 11 residues. Germline lookup yields CDR1 DFQATT and CDR2 SNEGSKA (reference sequence). The V end was cut by 4 bases, the J end by 11 bases, with 11 bases between. The DNA of the CDR3 is TGCAGTGCTAAAGACAAGCCTAAACTGTTTTTT. It specifies CSAKDKPKLFF.

The gene calls are TRBV14 and TRBJ1-3, with a possible D match to TRBD1 (5 bases). Germline V gives CDR1 SGHDN, CDR2 FVKESK. The CDR3 has 14 amino acids. The ends were cut back, 4 bases at V and 2 bases at J, with 9 bases in the middle. The CDR3 here is CASSPLGPGNTIYF. The CDR3 nucleotides read TGTGCCAGCAGCCCCCTGGGGCCTGGAAACACCATATATTTT. The whole variable domain, filled in from reference TRBV14 and TRBJ1-3, reads EAGVTQFPSHSVIEKGQTVTLRCDPISGHDNLYWYRRVMGKEIKFLLHFVKESKQDESGMPNNRFLAERTGGTYSTLKVQPAELEDSGVYFCASSPLGPGNTIYFGEGSWLTVV.

The chain recombines TRBV5-8 with TRBJ1-1, with D maybe TRBD1 (5 bases). The CDR3 runs to 15 residues. Germline CDR1 is SGHTS and CDR2 is YDEGEE. The V end lost 2 bases, the J end lost 4 bases, and 15 bases lay between the germline ends. The CDR3 reads CASSFPGLVTTEAFF. The CDR3 bases are TGTGCCAGCAGCTTCCCAGGGCTAGTAACCACTGAAGCTTTCTTT.

This clone was seen once. J is TRBJ2-7 and V is TRBV9; D unresolved. Trimming took 4 bases from V and 0 from J, leaving 14 bases between them. Germline V CDR1 and CDR2: SGDLS, YYNGEE. The CDR3 length is 15 residues. CDR3 region: CASSPRDPSSYEQYF. Written as DNA, the CDR3 is TGTGCCAGCAGCCCCCGCGACCCCAGCTCCTACGAGCAGTACTTC.

As for this clone: At one of its ends the junction is not consistent with the germline gene, which may arise from a read error. The chain recombines TRBV5-1 with TRBJ2-5; a weak D match, TRBD1 (6 bases). Germline V gives CDR1 SGHRS, CDR2 YFSETQ. This CDR3 is 13 amino acids long. DNA of the CDR3: TGCGCCAGCAGACGGACAGAGCAAGAGACCCAATACTTC. Translated, it gives CASRRTEQETQYF. Variable domain in full (rest from reference TRBV5-1 and TRBJ2-5): KAGVTQTPRYLIKTRGQQVTLSCSPISGHRSVSWYQQTPGQGLQFLFEYFSETQRNKGNFPGRFSGRQFSNSRSEMNVSTLELGDSALYLCASRRTEQETQYFGPGTRLLVL.

The V and J genes are TRBV5-1 and TRBJ2-2; D is perhaps TRBD1 (6 bases). V was shortened by 7 bases and J by 3 bases, with 16 bases between the two germline ends. The CDR3 spans 15 residues. Germline V gives CDR1 SGHRS, CDR2 YFSETQ. The CDR3 nucleotides are TGCGCCAGCCGAACCTCCACAGGGTACACCGGGGAGCTGTTTTTT. Translating it yields CASRTSTGYTGELFF.

V is TRBV5-4 and J is TRBJ2-3, with 9 bases fitting TRBD2. The V segment lost 4 bases and the J segment 0 bases; nucleotides outside the gene matches: 3. CDR1 and CDR2 (germline): SGHNT, YYREEE (reference sequence). CDR3 length: 15 residues. The CDR3 is CASSRTSGSTDTQYF. CDR3 nucleotide sequence: TGTGCCAGCAGCCGCACTAGCGGGAGCACAGATACGCAGTATTTT.

This chain connects TRBV5-1 to TRBJ1-6; the D is unclear. The CDR3 runs to 14 residues. V was cut by 1 base and J by 10 bases, with 12 bases left in between. Per germline, CDR1 SGHRS and CDR2 YFSETQ. The DNA for the CDR3 is TGCGCCAGCAGCTTGCGGGAGACCAACTCACCCCTCCACTTT. Protein product: CASSLRETNSPLHF. The complete variable domain, with remaining parts taken from reference TRBV5-1 and TRBJ1-6, reads KAGVTQTPRYLIKTRGQQVTLSCSPISGHRSVSWYQQTPGQGLQFLFEYFSETQRNKGNFPGRFSGRQFSNSRSEMNVSTLELGDSALYLCASSLRETNSPLHFGNGTRLTVT.

This rearrangement joins TRBV6-5 to TRBJ2-7; weak D call: TRBD2 (5 bases). Per the germline V gene, CDR1 is MNHEY and CDR2 is SVGAGI. Deletions cut 2 bases from V and 3 bases from J, with 17 bases between. The CDR3 has 16 residues. The CDR3 is CASSYVTSLTRYEQYF. In DNA form, the CDR3 reads TGTGCCAGCAGTTACGTCACTAGTTTGACCCGCTACGAGCAGTACTTC.